These 18 T cell receptor beta chains came from one sample sequenced in a study of blood T cell repertoires in COVID-19 (dated by TCRdb to about 2020). The library was prepared using the immunoSEQ multiplex PCR assay. Drawn from immuneACCESS, this table holds only the in-frame rearrangements with V and J called that TCRdb kept. Clones are partly lost; checked studies trace under half to an unresolved V gene and leave the rest unexplained. This sample holds 100,000 to 150,000 clones; more than 85% were observed only once. The ten largest clones represent 2.1% of the sample. Source material: peripheral blood. The receptor source for this set is a man aged 50 or older with COVID-19, enrolled during active disease.

The chain has TRBV27 and TRBJ2-2; D gene uncertain. The germline V gene encodes CDR1 MNHEY and CDR2 SMNVEV (reference sequence). Trimming left V 1 base short and J 0 bases short, with 6 bases between. The CDR3 extends over 15 amino acids. The DNA for the CDR3 is TGTGCCAGCAGTTTATACAGTGCGAACACCGGGGAGCTGTTTTTT. This codes for CASSLYSANTGELFF.

The chain has TRBV9 and TRBJ1-2, with TRBD1 identical over 9 bases. In germline, CDR1 is SGDLS, CDR2 YYNGEE. J lost 4 bases, V lost 4 bases, and 8 bases had no gene match. The CDR3 is made up of 15 amino acids. This chain's CDR3 is CASSPGGTGPYGYTF. In DNA, the CDR3 is TGTGCCAGCAGCCCCGGTGGGACAGGGCCCTATGGCTACACCTTC.

V usage is TRBV6-1 and J usage is TRBJ1-6, with 12 bases lining up with TRBD1. The CDR3 covers 16 residues. The trim removed 0 bases at V and 10 bases at J, leaving 4 bases unmatched. CDR1 is MNHNS and CDR2 is SASEGT in the germline V gene. CDR3 nucleotide sequence: TGTGCCAGCAGTGAAGCAGGGGGACAGGGGGCCTCACCCCTCCACTTT. As protein: CASSEAGGQGASPLHF.

This chain joins TRBV9 and TRBJ2-3; D is ambiguous. Trimming stripped 2 bases from V and 3 bases from J, with 10 bases between. CDR1 and CDR2 from the germline V gene are SGDLS and YYNGEE. The CDR3 runs to 14 residues. This CDR3 reads CASSVSGRTDTQYF. The CDR3 DNA follows: TGTGCCAGCAGCGTTTCCGGTCGGACAGATACGCAGTATTTT.

The rearrangement joins TRBV7-6 to TRBJ1-2, with 7 bases fitting TRBD1. Germline V gene sequence: CDR1 SGHVS, CDR2 FNYEAQ. With 3 bases clipped from V and 8 bases from J, the junction kept 9 bases outside the gene matches. The CDR3 contains 14 residues. The CDR3 DNA sequence: TGTGCCAGCAGCTTGGCAGGGGGGTCGGGAGGCTACACCTTC. This translates into CASSLAGGSGGYTF.

CDR3 coding DNA: TGCAGCGTGGAGGACGGCTACTATGGCTACACCTTC. Translated: CSVEDGYYGYTF. The gene calls are TRBV29-1 and TRBJ1-2; D gene unclear. CDR3 length: 12 residues. The V and J ends lost 6 bases and 3 bases respectively, with 11 bases between them. The germline gives CDR1 SQVTM, CDR2 ANQGSEA.

The chain combines TRBV6-1 with TRBJ1-5, with 8 bases that match TRBD1. The CDR3 is made up of 15 amino acids. V gave up 1 base and J gave up 6 bases; unmatched junction bases: 5. Germline V gene lookup returns CDR1 MNHNS and CDR2 SASEGT. The CDR3 DNA reads as TGTGCCAGCAGTGAAGGACATGGGACAGGTCAGCCCCAGCATTTT. It codes for CASSEGHGTGQPQHF.

V is TRBV2 and J is TRBJ2-7; 7 bases match TRBD1. Germline V CDR1 and CDR2: SNHLY, FYNNEI. The V gene end was trimmed by 1 base and the J gene end by 3 bases; junction bases not matched to a gene: 6. The CDR3 runs to 15 residues. The CDR3 sequence is CASSEVGRQGYEQYV. The CDR3 region has the DNA TGTGCCAGCAGTGAAGTCGGTAGACAGGGCTACGAGCAGTACGTC.

This chain links TRBV11-3 with TRBJ2-7; 9 bases are a match to TRBD2. This CDR3 is 15 amino acids long. CDR1 is SGHNT, CDR2 YENEEA, per germline. The V segment lost 9 bases and the J segment 0 bases; nucleotides outside the gene matches: 9. The CDR3 reads CARPLRRGGSYEQYV. CDR3 DNA: TGTGCCAGACCACTCAGGCGGGGGGGCTCCTACGAGCAGTACGTC.

The V and J genes are TRBV30 and TRBJ2-2; 8 bases agree with TRBD1. Germline trimming cut 4 bases from V and 6 bases from J; bases unmatched to any gene: 4. The CDR3 is 13 amino acids. The germline CDR1 and CDR2 sequences are GTSNPN and SVGIG (reference sequence). The CDR3 protein is CAWTDRGAGELFF. The CDR3 DNA follows: TGTGCCTGGACCGACAGGGGCGCCGGGGAGCTGTTTTTT.

The V call is TRBV5-1, the J call TRBJ2-1, with 9 positions matching TRBD2. Germline V gene sequence: CDR1 SGHRS, CDR2 YFSETQ. Germline trimming cut 4 bases from V and 6 bases from J; bases unmatched to any gene: 5. The CDR3 consists of 14 residues. CDR3 nucleotides: TGCGCCAGCAGCCCTGGCGGGAGGGCCAATGAGCAGTTCTTC. Protein sequence: CASSPGGRANEQFF.

J is TRBJ2-3 and V is TRBV5-1, with 11 positions matching TRBD1. This CDR3 is 15 amino acids long. V dropped 1 base and J dropped 6; count of bases not matched to a gene: 4. Looked up from germline, CDR1 is SGHRS and CDR2 is YFSETQ. CDR3 coding DNA: TGCGCCAGCAGCTTGAGGACAGGGGGCTCGGATACGCAGTATTTT. It is translated as CASSLRTGGSDTQYF. The whole variable domain, remainder taken from reference TRBV5-1 and TRBJ2-3, is KAGVTQTPRYLIKTRGQQVTLSCSPISGHRSVSWYQQTPGQGLQFLFEYFSETQRNKGNFPGRFSGRQFSNSRSEMNVSTLELGDSALYLCASSLRTGGSDTQYFGPGTRLTVL.

CDR3 in DNA: TGTGCCAGCAGTCCGAGGTCGACCCGGGGGGCCCTCCACTTT. Amino acid sequence: CASSPRSTRGALHF. V usage is TRBV28 and J usage is TRBJ1-6, with D perhaps TRBD1 (5 bases). This CDR3 spans 14 amino acids. Germline V gene sequence: CDR1 MDHEN, CDR2 SYDVKM. V was trimmed by 5 bases and J by 14 bases, leaving 19 bases between them.

V usage is TRBV5-5 and J usage is TRBJ1-5, with 7 bases aligning to TRBD1. With 1 base clipped from V and 6 bases from J, the junction kept 7 bases outside the gene matches. The CDR3 consists of 15 residues. CDR1 is SGHKS, CDR2 YYEKEE, per germline (reference sequence). The CDR3 bases are TGTGCCAGCAGCTTGTCAACAGGGGCCGGTCAGCCCCAGCATTTT. It is translated as CASSLSTGAGQPQHF.

The chain has TRBV19 and TRBJ1-3; D is undetermined. The CDR3 has 12 amino acids. V dropped 3 bases and J dropped 8 bases, with 8 bases sitting between them. Germline assignment: CDR1 LNHDA and CDR2 SQIVND (reference sequence). In DNA, the CDR3 is TGTGCCAGTAGTATCGGTGCGTACACCATATATTTT. This translates into CASSIGAYTIYF.

The table lists this clone with a count of one. This chain links TRBV5-4 with TRBJ1-6; D is perhaps TRBD1 (6 bases). The germline gives CDR1 SGHNT, CDR2 YYREEE (reference sequence). Trimming removed 1 base at V and 11 bases at J, with 13 bases between. There are 14 residues in the CDR3. CDR3 protein: CASSLSGVMPPLHF. The DNA of the CDR3 is TGTGCCAGCAGCTTGTCAGGGGTAATGCCACCCCTCCACTTT.

The chain recombines TRBV28 with TRBJ2-5; TRBD2 matches at 10 bases. There are 16 residues in the CDR3. J gave up 1 base and V 1 base, and 3 bases lay outside the gene matches. CDR1 and CDR2 (germline): MDHEN, SYDVKM. Here the CDR3 DNA reads TGTGCCAGCAGTTTATCGCTAGCGGGAGCCCAAGAGACCCAGTACTTC. Translating gives CASSLSLAGAQETQYF.

The chain has TRBV6-6 and TRBJ1-6; D ambiguous. V was trimmed by 1 base and J by 0 bases, leaving 7 bases between them. Germline CDR1 reads MNHNY; CDR2 reads SVGAGI (reference sequence). The CDR3 loop spans 16 amino acids. CDR3 residues: CASSYFGNSYNSPLHF. CDR3 DNA: TGTGCCAGCAGTTACTTTGGCAACTCCTATAATTCACCCCTCCACTTT.